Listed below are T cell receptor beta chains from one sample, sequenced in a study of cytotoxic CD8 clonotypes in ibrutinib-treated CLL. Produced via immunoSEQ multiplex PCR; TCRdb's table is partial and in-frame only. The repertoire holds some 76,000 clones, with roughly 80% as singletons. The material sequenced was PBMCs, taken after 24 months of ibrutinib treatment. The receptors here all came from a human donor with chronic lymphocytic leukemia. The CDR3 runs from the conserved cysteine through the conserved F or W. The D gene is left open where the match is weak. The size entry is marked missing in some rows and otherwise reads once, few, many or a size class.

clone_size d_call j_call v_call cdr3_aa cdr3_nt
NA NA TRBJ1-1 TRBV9 CASSYDGGNTEAFF TGTGCCAGCAGCTACGACGGAGGGAACACTGAAGCTTTCTTT
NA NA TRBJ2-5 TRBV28 CASSAAVGGSQETQYF TGTGCCAGCAGCGCCGCCGTAGGAGGCAGCCAAGAGACCCAGTACTTC
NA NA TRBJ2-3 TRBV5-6 CASSFLGPRQDTQYF TGTGCCAGCAGCTTCCTCGGACCGCGACAAGATACGCAGTATTTT
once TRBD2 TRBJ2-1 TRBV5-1 CASSSTSAQTYNEQFF TGTGCCAGCAGCTCGACTAGCGCGCAGACCTACAATGAGCAGTTCTTC
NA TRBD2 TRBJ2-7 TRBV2 CASRGGTYSYEQYF TGTGCCAGCAGGGGGGGGACTTACTCCTACGAGCAGTACTTC
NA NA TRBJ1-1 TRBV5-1 CASSLEGLEAFF TGCGCCAGCAGCTTGGAGGGCCTTGAAGCTTTCTTT
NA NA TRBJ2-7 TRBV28 CASSPRVGNRKYF TGTGCCAGCAGCCCACGTGTAGGGAATAGGAAGTACTTC
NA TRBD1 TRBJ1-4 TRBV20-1 CSVRDSGKLFF TGCAGTGTGCGGGACAGTGGAAAACTGTTTTTT
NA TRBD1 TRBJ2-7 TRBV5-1 CASSLGTGPYEQYF TGCGCCAGCAGCTTGGGGACAGGGCCCTACGAGCAGTACTTC
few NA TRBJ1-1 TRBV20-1 CSTRRNTEAFF TGCAGCACCCGTAGGAACACTGAAGCTTTCTTT
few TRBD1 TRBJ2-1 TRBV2 CASSEATGDNEQFF TGTGCCAGCAGTGAAGCGACAGGGGACAATGAGCAGTTCTTC
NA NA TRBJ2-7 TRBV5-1 CASSPGISYEQYF TGCGCCAGCAGCCCCGGGATCTCCTACGAGCAGTACTTC
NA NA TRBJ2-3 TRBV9 CASNVLSTDTQYF TGTGCCAGCAACGTATTAAGCACAGATACGCAGTATTTT
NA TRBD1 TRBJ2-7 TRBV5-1 CASSRRTGDYEQYF TGCGCCAGCAGCCGGAGGACAGGGGACTACGAGCAGTACTTC